A selection of T cell receptor beta chains follows, all from one sample in a study of cytomegalovirus exposure and HLA in healthy donors. Data came from immunoSEQ multiplex PCR; TCRdb stores just in-frame clones and leaves some out. The sample lists roughly 120,000 clones, about four fifths occurring once. Sequencing used PBMCs. These receptor sequences come from a young woman in good health and CMV-seropositive. Each CDR3 is given with its conserved first and last residue. The order of the fields is V gene, D gene, clone size, J gene, CDR3 DNA, CDR3 protein. D genes are given only for firm matches. Part of the rows lack a size; the others show once, few, many or a class for expanded clones.

v_call: TRBV16; d_call: .; clone_size: .; j_call: TRBJ1-2; cdr3_nt: TGTGCCAGCAGCCAACTCCCAGGGAACTATGGCTACACCTTC; cdr3_aa: CASSQLPGNYGYTF
v_call: TRBV5-6; d_call: .; clone_size: few; j_call: TRBJ2-7; cdr3_nt: TGTGCCAGCAGCTCGGTCAGACTGCGCGCCGAGCAGTACTTC; cdr3_aa: CASSSVRLRAEQYF
v_call: TRBV28; d_call: .; clone_size: .; j_call: TRBJ2-1; cdr3_nt: TGTGCCAGCAGTTTCCGTCGTAGCACCTACAATGAGCAGTTCTTC; cdr3_aa: CASSFRRSTYNEQFF
v_call: TRBV5-6; d_call: TRBD1; clone_size: .; j_call: TRBJ1-5; cdr3_nt: TGTGCCAGCAGCTGGGGACAGGAGAATCAGCCCCAGCATTTT; cdr3_aa: CASSWGQENQPQHF
v_call: TRBV7-7; d_call: .; clone_size: .; j_call: TRBJ2-3; cdr3_nt: TGTGCTAGCAGCCAGAACCAGGTCCCAGATACGCAGTATTTT; cdr3_aa: CASSQNQVPDTQYF
v_call: TRBV7-2; d_call: .; clone_size: .; j_call: TRBJ2-1; cdr3_nt: TGTGCCAGCAGTCAAGACAGGTTCAATGAGCAGTTCTTC; cdr3_aa: CASSQDRFNEQFF
v_call: TRBV5-1; d_call: .; clone_size: .; j_call: TRBJ1-1; cdr3_nt: TGCGCCAGCAGCCGGGGAGTGGCTTCCTCAGGGGCTGAAGCTTTCTTT; cdr3_aa: CASSRGVASSGAEAFF
v_call: TRBV28; d_call: TRBD2; clone_size: .; j_call: TRBJ2-1; cdr3_nt: TGTGCCAGCAGGACCGGGACTAGCGGGCTCCTTTCCTACAATGAGCAGTTCTTC; cdr3_aa: CASRTGTSGLLSYNEQFF
v_call: TRBV10-1; d_call: TRBD1; clone_size: medium-sized; j_call: TRBJ2-5; cdr3_nt: TGCGCCAGCAGTGAGTCTAGGACAGGGGGCTGGGAGACCCAGTACTTC; cdr3_aa: CASSESRTGGWETQYF
v_call: TRBV5-6; d_call: .; clone_size: .; j_call: TRBJ2-7; cdr3_nt: TGTGCCAGCAGCTTGACGGCAGGGCACGAGCAGTACTTC; cdr3_aa: CASSLTAGHEQYF
v_call: TRBV5-1; d_call: TRBD1; clone_size: once; j_call: TRBJ2-2; cdr3_nt: TGCGCCAGCAGCTTGGCCGGACAGGGGAACACCGGGGAGCTGTTTTTT; cdr3_aa: CASSLAGQGNTGELFF
v_call: TRBV27; d_call: TRBD1; clone_size: .; j_call: TRBJ1-6; cdr3_nt: TGTGCCAGCAGTCCGCGGACAGGGGGCTTAATCTCACCCCTCCACTTT; cdr3_aa: CASSPRTGGLISPLHF
v_call: TRBV5-1; d_call: .; clone_size: .; j_call: TRBJ1-1; cdr3_nt: TGCGCCAGCAGCGTTAGTGGGCAAACCACTGAAGCTTTCTTT; cdr3_aa: CASSVSGQTTEAFF
v_call: TRBV9; d_call: .; clone_size: .; j_call: TRBJ2-3; cdr3_nt: TGTGCCAGCAGCGTAGCTCTGAGAGCTAGCGAGGGTGCAGATACGCAGTATTTT; cdr3_aa: CASSVALRASEGADTQYF
v_call: TRBV30; d_call: .; clone_size: .; j_call: TRBJ2-2; cdr3_nt: TGTGCCTGGAGTACTGTGAACACCGGGGAGCTGTTTTTT; cdr3_aa: CAWSTVNTGELFF
v_call: TRBV6-4; d_call: .; clone_size: .; j_call: TRBJ2-1; cdr3_nt: TGTGCCAGCAGTTTCGCGATGCCCGGGGAGCAGTTCTTC; cdr3_aa: CASSFAMPGEQFF
v_call: TRBV9; d_call: .; clone_size: .; j_call: TRBJ1-2; cdr3_nt: TGTGCCAGCAGCCCAGGGGATCGGGGCAACTATGGCTACACCTTC; cdr3_aa: CASSPGDRGNYGYTF
v_call: TRBV19; d_call: .; clone_size: .; j_call: TRBJ2-5; cdr3_nt: TGTGCCAGTAGTATCTCGATTGACAGACCAGAGACCCAGTACTTC; cdr3_aa: CASSISIDRPETQYF
v_call: TRBV5-1; d_call: TRBD1; clone_size: .; j_call: TRBJ1-3; cdr3_nt: TGCGCCAGCAGCTCCGGGACAGGCGGCTCTGGAAACACCATATATTTT; cdr3_aa: CASSSGTGGSGNTIYF
v_call: TRBV11-2; d_call: .; clone_size: .; j_call: TRBJ2-1; cdr3_nt: TGTGCCAGCACCCTGCCGAGCGAAAACGAGCAGTTCTTC; cdr3_aa: CASTLPSENEQFF
v_call: TRBV28; d_call: .; clone_size: .; j_call: TRBJ1-4; cdr3_nt: TGTGCCAGCAGTCGGGGGTACGGTAGGACTAATGAAAAACTGTTTTTT; cdr3_aa: CASSRGYGRTNEKLFF
v_call: TRBV19; d_call: TRBD2; clone_size: .; j_call: TRBJ2-1; cdr3_nt: TGTGCCAGTAGTCGTAGCGGGGAGCGGTACAATGAGCAGTTCTTC; cdr3_aa: CASSRSGERYNEQFF
v_call: TRBV28; d_call: .; clone_size: .; j_call: TRBJ1-2; cdr3_nt: TGTGCCAGCACCCTCAACCTGGGCGACTATGGCTACACCTTC; cdr3_aa: CASTLNLGDYGYTF
v_call: TRBV5-4; d_call: TRBD2; clone_size: .; j_call: TRBJ2-7; cdr3_nt: TGTGCCAGCAGCTTGGTCGGACTAGCTAACGAGCAGTACTTC; cdr3_aa: CASSLVGLANEQYF
v_call: TRBV7-9; d_call: .; clone_size: .; j_call: TRBJ1-3; cdr3_nt: TGTGCCAGCGGAGTAGGGGGAGAGGGCGGAAACACCATATATTTT; cdr3_aa: CASGVGGEGGNTIYF
v_call: TRBV2; d_call: .; clone_size: .; j_call: TRBJ2-1; cdr3_nt: TGTGCCAGCAGGGATACAGGGTTGAATGAGCAGTTCTTC; cdr3_aa: CASRDTGLNEQFF
v_call: TRBV19; d_call: .; clone_size: .; j_call: TRBJ2-4; cdr3_nt: TGTGCCAGTAGCGAGCGCTATGAGAAAAACATTCAGTACTTC; cdr3_aa: CASSERYEKNIQYF
v_call: TRBV30; d_call: .; clone_size: .; j_call: TRBJ2-7; cdr3_nt: TGTGCTATCCTAGACAGGAGCTCCTACGAGCAGTACTTC; cdr3_aa: CAILDRSSYEQYF
v_call: TRBV5-1; d_call: .; clone_size: .; j_call: TRBJ1-5; cdr3_nt: TGCGCCAGCAGCTTGATGTCAGGGTTAAATCAGCCCCAGCATTTT; cdr3_aa: CASSLMSGLNQPQHF
v_call: TRBV5-1; d_call: .; clone_size: .; j_call: TRBJ1-5; cdr3_nt: TGCGCCAGCAGCTTGGGTTTTCTTGACAACAATCAGCCCCAGCATTTT; cdr3_aa: CASSLGFLDNNQPQHF
v_call: TRBV27; d_call: .; clone_size: .; j_call: TRBJ2-1; cdr3_nt: TGTGCCAGCACCCCAGACAGAGACAATGAGCAGTTCTTC; cdr3_aa: CASTPDRDNEQFF
v_call: TRBV5-4; d_call: .; clone_size: .; j_call: TRBJ1-3; cdr3_nt: TGTGCCAGCAGCCAGGGTTCTTCCTCTGGAAACACCATATATTTT; cdr3_aa: CASSQGSSSGNTIYF
v_call: TRBV11-2; d_call: TRBD1; clone_size: .; j_call: TRBJ2-7; cdr3_nt: TGTGCCAGCGGGGTCCAACAGGGGCCCTACGAGCAGTACTTC; cdr3_aa: CASGVQQGPYEQYF
v_call: TRBV30; d_call: TRBD2; clone_size: .; j_call: TRBJ2-7; cdr3_nt: TGTGCCTGGGAACACCAAGCGGGAAACTACGAGCAGTACTTC; cdr3_aa: CAWEHQAGNYEQYF
v_call: TRBV5-4; d_call: TRBD2; clone_size: .; j_call: TRBJ2-3; cdr3_nt: TGTGCCAGCAGCTTGAGGCTAGCGGGAGGGCCGGATACGCAGTATTTT; cdr3_aa: CASSLRLAGGPDTQYF
v_call: TRBV14; d_call: TRBD1; clone_size: .; j_call: TRBJ2-1; cdr3_nt: TGTGCCAGCAGCCAAGGGTGGGGACAGCTAACATACAATGAGCAGTTCTTC; cdr3_aa: CASSQGWGQLTYNEQFF
v_call: TRBV7-3; d_call: .; clone_size: .; j_call: TRBJ2-7; cdr3_nt: TGTGCCAGCAGCTCGAGTGGCGGGTCCAGCTCCGAGCAGTACTTC; cdr3_aa: CASSSSGGSSSEQYF
v_call: TRBV5-1; d_call: .; clone_size: few; j_call: TRBJ1-1; cdr3_nt: TGCGCCAGCAGCTTGACCAGGGTGAATGGGGACACTGAAGCTTTCTTT; cdr3_aa: CASSLTRVNGDTEAFF
v_call: TRBV12-1; d_call: .; clone_size: once; j_call: TRBJ1-1; cdr3_nt: TGTGCCAGCAGCCCCCAGGGTAAGGAGAAAGCTTTCTTT; cdr3_aa: CASSPQGKEKAFF
v_call: TRBV28; d_call: .; clone_size: .; j_call: TRBJ1-5; cdr3_nt: TGTGCCAGCATTCAGGGAGGTCAGCCCCAGCATTTT; cdr3_aa: CASIQGGQPQHF
v_call: TRBV10-3; d_call: .; clone_size: .; j_call: TRBJ2-3; cdr3_nt: TGTGCCATCTCCCCTAGGAGTGATACGCAGTATTTT; cdr3_aa: CAISPRSDTQYF
v_call: TRBV7-3; d_call: TRBD2; clone_size: once; j_call: TRBJ2-3; cdr3_nt: TGTGCCAGCAGCCCAAAGGGGACTAGGAGCACAGATACGCAGTATTTT; cdr3_aa: CASSPKGTRSTDTQYF
v_call: TRBV7-8; d_call: .; clone_size: .; j_call: TRBJ1-1; cdr3_nt: TGTGCCAGCAGCTTAGAGCCGGGATGGGGCACTGAAGCTTTCTTT; cdr3_aa: CASSLEPGWGTEAFF
v_call: TRBV21-1; d_call: .; clone_size: .; j_call: TRBJ1-1; cdr3_nt: TGTCGCCAGGGTGGCAACACTGAAGCTTTCTTT; cdr3_aa: CRQGGNTEAFF
v_call: TRBV15; d_call: .; clone_size: .; j_call: TRBJ2-1; cdr3_nt: TGTGCCACCAGCAGAGATGCGGCAGGGGCCCTCGATGAGCAGTTCTTC; cdr3_aa: CATSRDAAGALDEQFF
v_call: TRBV5-1; d_call: .; clone_size: .; j_call: TRBJ1-2; cdr3_nt: TGCGCCAGCAGCCCTGGAGGGCAGATGGGCTACGGCTACACCTTC; cdr3_aa: CASSPGGQMGYGYTF
v_call: TRBV10-3; d_call: TRBD1; clone_size: .; j_call: TRBJ1-5; cdr3_nt: TGTGCCATCAGTGGACAGGGGGATCAGCCCCAGCATTTT; cdr3_aa: CAISGQGDQPQHF
v_call: TRBV6-1; d_call: TRBD1; clone_size: .; j_call: TRBJ2-7; cdr3_nt: TGTGCCAGCAGTGAACCGTTCGGGACAGTCGTTAGCTCCTACGAGCAGTACTTC; cdr3_aa: CASSEPFGTVVSSYEQYF